The entry below gives a single T cell receptor (beta chain) sequence along with its context. Its antigen is undetermined. No infections or other immune events were documented during collection. Sequencing used immunoSEQ multiplex PCR; TCRdb keeps in-frame clones, though not all of them. Of around 100,000 clones in the sample, 88% were seen once. The CDR3 covers 13 residues. Germline CDR1 reads ENHRY; CDR2 reads SYGVKD. V was clipped by 9 bases and J by 6 bases, with 17 bases between them. The data belong to a study of identifying expanded T cells in peripheral blood. Study-wide results and limits: Over two and four weeks, about 15 and 19 clones changed, versus 1.2 between replicates. Across healthy donors, higher total template counts meant significantly greater approximately 2-week count variance.

The chain joins TRBV10-3 to TRBJ1-2, with D hard to call. The sequenced sample consisted of blood. The source of this sequence is a person between 18 and 75 years old in good health. The chain's CDR3 is CAIRAQALDGYTF. CDR3 DNA: TGTGCCATTCGGGCACAAGCTTTGGATGGCTACACCTTC.